This passage covers 31 T cell receptor beta chains from one sample sequenced in a study of T cell repertoires in cytomegalovirus infection. TCRdb reprocessed the reads via MiXCR and lists one record per CDR3 protein. Seen here are roughly 640,000 distinct CDR3 sequences, 20% to 25% observed once, and the top ten hold 8%. Input material: CD8+ T cells from PBMCs. The receptors stem from a human donor in good health (CMV status not recorded). Some clones in this sample may be carry-over from other donors' samples.

This clonotype was detected a few times. The chain joins TRBV11-3 to TRBJ2-1; 8 bases match TRBD2. CDR3 length: 18 residues. Trimming at V came to 2 bases and at J to 3 bases, leaving 12 bases not matched to a gene. Germline CDR1 SGHNT, CDR2 YENEEA. For the CDR3, the DNA is TGTGCCAGCAGCTTATGGGGGGGGCGGGGGGAAAGCTACAATGAGCAGTTCTTC. This translates into CASSLWGGRGESYNEQFF.

The chain is built from TRBV7-9 and TRBJ2-1; 9 bases align to TRBD1. V lost 6 bases and J lost 2; bases outside the gene matches: 8. Per the germline V gene, CDR1 is SEHNR and CDR2 is FQNEAQ (reference sequence). The CDR3 covers 16 residues. CDR3 nucleotides: TGTGCCAGCAGATCTACAGGGGGCCTCGCCTACAATGAGCAGTTCTTC. Protein product: CASRSTGGLAYNEQFF. The full variable domain, with the rest looked up from reference TRBV7-9 and TRBJ2-1, is DTGVSQNPRHKITKRGQNVTFRCDPISEHNRLYWYRQTLGQGPEFLTYFQNEAQLEKSRLLSDRFSAERPKGSFSTLEIQRTEQGDSAMYLCASRSTGGLAYNEQFFGPGTRLTVL.

Of note for this clonotype: This may be a read error: a much more frequent sequence differs by one nucleotide. V and J are TRBV5-6 and TRBJ2-5, with D possibly matching TRBD1 (6 bases). There are 15 residues in the CDR3. CDR1 and CDR2 from the germline V gene are SGHDT and YYEEEE. CDR3 sequence reads: CTSSLVQGIQETQYF. The CDR3 coding sequence is TGTACCAGCAGCTTGGTTCAGGGGATCCAAGAGACCCAGTACTTC.

The V gene is TRBV27, the J gene TRBJ2-7; D may be TRBD1 (6 bases). Trimming stripped 4 bases from V and 3 bases from J, with 19 bases between. This CDR3 spans 16 amino acids. The germline gives CDR1 MNHEY, CDR2 SMNVEV (reference sequence). CDR3 nucleotides: TGTGCCAGCAGTTCCTCTTCCGGGACACGACTCTACGAGCAGTACTTC. Protein product: CASSSSSGTRLYEQYF.

This clonotype was seen only once. This rearrangement joins TRBV7-9 to TRBJ2-5, with D possibly TRBD2 on 6 matching bases. The ends were cut back, 7 bases at V and 5 bases at J, with 17 bases in the middle. The CDR3 length is 14 residues. The germline V gene encodes CDR1 SEHNR and CDR2 FQNEAQ (reference sequence). The CDR3, as DNA: TGTGCCAGCAAGTGGACCTCCCGGGGGGAGACCCAGTACTTC. Protein sequence: CASKWTSRGETQYF.

There are a few counts of this clonotype. This chain connects TRBV7-9 to TRBJ2-3; D is tentatively TRBD1 or TRBD2 (5 bases each). V lost 7 bases, J lost 3 bases, and 17 bases lay in between. Germline V gives CDR1 SEHNR, CDR2 FQNEAQ (reference sequence). The CDR3 loop spans 15 amino acids. This chain's CDR3 is CASILGVGETDTQYF. The DNA for the CDR3 is TGTGCCAGCATCCTGGGGGTGGGAGAAACAGATACGCAGTATTTT.

The rearrangement uses TRBV7-6 and TRBJ1-1; D ambiguous. The V end lost 5 bases, the J end lost 6 bases, and 10 bases lay between the germline ends. The length of the CDR3 is 12 residues. Germline values: CDR1 SGHVS, CDR2 FNYEAQ. The CDR3 DNA is TGTGCCAGCAGCCGGAATAACGCTGAAGCTTTCTTT. Translated, it gives CASSRNNAEAFF.

The rearrangement links TRBV19 to TRBJ2-3; TRBD2 matches 13 bases. V trimming: 5 bases; J trimming: 2 bases; junction bases outside the gene matches: 10. CDR1 LNHDA and CDR2 SQIVND come from the germline V gene (reference sequence). CDR3 length: 18 amino acids. The CDR3 region is CASSRPGTSGAFTDTQYF. CDR3 nucleotide sequence: TGTGCCAGTAGTCGTCCCGGGACTAGCGGGGCGTTCACAGATACGCAGTATTTT.

The chain joins TRBV7-6 to TRBJ2-1; D unresolved. With 0 bases removed from V and 6 bases from J, the gap between germline ends came to 12 bases. Germline V gene sequence: CDR1 SGHVS, CDR2 FNYEAQ. The CDR3 consists of 15 residues. The CDR3 DNA reads as TGTGCCAGCAGCTTAGCTCACCGATGGCCCAATGAGCAGTTCTTC. Protein sequence: CASSLAHRWPNEQFF.

V and J are TRBV11-2 and TRBJ1-2; D possibly corresponds to TRBD1 (5 bases). The CDR3 runs to 16 residues. V was cut by 2 bases and J by 2 bases, with 15 bases left in between. The germline V gene has CDR1 SGHAT and CDR2 FQNNGV. The CDR3 reads CASSLRQFRENYGYTF. CDR3 DNA sequence: TGTGCCAGCAGCTTACGACAGTTTAGGGAAAACTATGGCTACACCTTC.

There are a few counts of this clonotype. The chain uses TRBV7-9 and TRBJ2-1, with D perhaps matching TRBD1 (6 bases). The germline V gene has CDR1 SEHNR and CDR2 FQNEAQ (reference sequence). V was trimmed by 4 bases and J by 2 bases, leaving 18 bases between them. The CDR3 spans 17 residues. The CDR3 is CASSSRGVFGTYNEQFF. CDR3 sequence (DNA): TGTGCCAGCAGCTCCAGGGGCGTATTTGGGACCTACAATGAGCAGTTCTTC. The full variable domain, its missing parts supplied by reference TRBV7-9 and TRBJ2-1, is DTGVSQNPRHKITKRGQNVTFRCDPISEHNRLYWYRQTLGQGPEFLTYFQNEAQLEKSRLLSDRFSAERPKGSFSTLEIQRTEQGDSAMYLCASSSRGVFGTYNEQFFGPGTRLTVL.

Details on this clonotype: An end of the junction does not agree with germline; a read error may underlie this. The chain carries TRBV6-2 or TRBV6-3 and TRBJ2-1; tentatively, D is TRBD2 (5 bases). From germline, CDR1 is MNHEY and CDR2 SVGEGT. The CDR3 is 15 amino acids. CDR3 sequence reads: CASSYLAPEGYEQLF. For the CDR3, the DNA is TGTGCCAGCAGTTATTTGGCCCCCGAGGGCTATGAGCAGTTGTTC.

This clonotype has more than one count but fewer than ten. This rearrangement joins TRBV5-1 to TRBJ2-2; 8 bases are shared with TRBD1. The V and J ends lost 3 bases and 6 bases, in that order; junction bases with no gene match: 13. The CDR3 runs 17 residues. Germline V gene data show CDR1 as SGHRS and CDR2 as YFSETQ. The CDR3 loop reads CASSWDAGQGMAGELFF. DNA for the CDR3: TGCGCCAGCAGCTGGGACGCCGGACAGGGAATGGCCGGGGAGCTGTTTTTT.

Notes on this clonotype: This may arise from a read error, as a much more abundant clone is one base away. The chain is built from TRBV6-2 or TRBV6-3 and TRBJ2-3, with 11 bases that match TRBD1. Trimming removed 10 bases from V and 3 bases from J; junction bases left unmatched: 24. The CDR3 extends over 20 amino acids. Germline V gene data show CDR1 as MNHEY and CDR2 as SVGEGT. Here the CDR3 DNA reads TGTGCCAACAGCACCCATATTCGTGGCCGGACAGGGGGCTTTACAGATACGCAGTATTTT. It codes for CANSTHIRGRTGGFTDTQYF.

This clonotype was observed once. A much larger clone differs by one base, so this may be a read error. The chain couples TRBV7-2 to TRBJ1-2, with D hard to call. Germline V lookup: CDR1 SGHTA, CDR2 FQGNSA. The CDR3 runs 13 residues. The chain's CDR3 is CANSLANRPGYTF. CDR3 bases: TGTGCCAACAGCTTAGCGAATCGGCCGGGCTACACCTTC.

This clonotype was detected many times. The chain combines TRBV7-2 with TRBJ2-3; 13 bases line up with TRBD2. CDR1 and CDR2 from the germline V gene are SGHTA and FQGNSA. V dropped 5 bases and J dropped 6; count of bases not matched to a gene: 11. The CDR3 extends over 17 amino acids. The CDR3 spells CASSIRLAGGLQDTQYF. In DNA form, the CDR3 reads TGTGCCAGCAGCATCCGACTAGCGGGGGGCCTACAGGATACGCAGTATTTT.

The genes are TRBV14 and TRBJ1-1; D unclear. Trimming removed 0 bases at V and 10 bases at J, with 9 bases between. There are 12 residues in the CDR3. Germline assignment: CDR1 SGHDN and CDR2 FVKESK. The CDR3 loop is CASSQDRVVAFF. The CDR3 DNA reads as TGTGCCAGCAGCCAAGATCGGGTGGTAGCTTTCTTT.

This clonotype showed up many times. The rearrangement joins TRBV6-1 to TRBJ1-6; 9 bases fit TRBD1. This CDR3 has 14 amino acids. The germline gives CDR1 MNHNS, CDR2 SASEGT. With V trimmed by 5 bases and J by 7 bases, 3 bases remained unmatched. The CDR3 sequence is CASSPDRGNSPLHF. CDR3 coding DNA: TGTGCCAGCAGTCCCGACAGGGGGAATTCACCCCTCCACTTT.

This clonotype was seen ten or more times. J is TRBJ2-5 and V is TRBV7-9; no clear D. Trimming took 1 base from V and 1 from J, leaving 7 bases between them. Germline CDR1 and CDR2: SEHNR and FQNEAQ (reference sequence). The CDR3 spans 14 residues. CDR3 loop: CASSLDDIQETQYF. CDR3 coding DNA: TGTGCCAGCAGCTTAGATGACATCCAAGAGACCCAGTACTTC.

The V and J genes are TRBV9 and TRBJ1-1; no clear D gene. This CDR3 region has 13 residues. Looked up from germline, CDR1 is SGDLS and CDR2 is YYNGEE. V was pared by 0 bases and J by 4 bases, with 7 bases between. This chain's CDR3 is CASSVVESTEAFF. The CDR3 DNA sequence: TGTGCCAGCAGCGTAGTGGAAAGCACTGAAGCTTTCTTT. Together with reference TRBV9 and TRBJ1-1, the CDR3 gives the full variable domain: DSGVTQTPKHLITATGQRVTLRCSPRSGDLSVYWYQQSLDQGLQFLIQYYNGEERAKGNILERFSAQQFPDLHSELNLSSLELGDSALYFCASSVVESTEAFFGQGTRLTVV.

The chain carries TRBV6-1 and TRBJ2-2; tentative D call: TRBD2 (7 bases). Germline-derived CDR1 and CDR2 are MNHNS and SASEGT. The CDR3 spans 17 residues. V was cut by 1 base and J by 1 base, with 13 bases left in between. The CDR3 coding sequence is TGTGCCAGCAGTGAAGATGGGGGGGGCTTGAACACCGGGGAGCTGTTTTTT. Residues: CASSEDGGGLNTGELFF.

This clonotype was observed once. V and J are TRBV10-3 and TRBJ2-7, with D unclear. The CDR3 loop spans 13 amino acids. The V end lost 10 bases, the J end lost 4 bases, and 17 bases lay between the germline ends. Germline assignment: CDR1 ENHRY and CDR2 SYGVKD. DNA of the CDR3: TGTGCCACGAAATTCGGGTATCTGTACGAGCAGTACGTC. It specifies CATKFGYLYEQYV.

To note about this clonotype: This may come from a read error, since a much larger clone is one base off. The chain carries TRBV6-6 and TRBJ2-6; tentatively, D is TRBD2 (6 bases). V was trimmed by 6 bases and J by 0 bases, leaving 21 bases between them. Germline V gives CDR1 MNHNY, CDR2 SVGAGI (reference sequence). The CDR3 extends over 19 amino acids. The CDR3, as DNA: TGTGCCAGCAGGACCCGGGCGGGACGCCGGCTCTCTGGGGCCAACGTCCTGACTTTC. Its protein product is CASRTRAGRRLSGANVLTF.

This clonotype occurred many times. The chain has TRBV6-1 and TRBJ1-5; no firm D call. The V gene's germline CDR1 is MNHNS and CDR2 SASEGT. The CDR3 spans 11 residues. V gave up 3 bases and J gave up 6 bases, with 3 bases separating them. This CDR3 is CASSDRQPQHF. The CDR3 DNA sequence: TGTGCCAGCAGTGACCGTCAGCCCCAGCATTTT.

The chain combines TRBV29-1 with TRBJ1-1, with D possibly being TRBD1 (5 bases). Germline CDR1 SQVTM, CDR2 ANQGSEA. Between the trimmed V and J ends, which lost 4 bases and 0 bases, there was a span of 27 bases. CDR3 length equals 19 residues. The CDR3 nucleotides read TGCAGCGTTGTAGGCAGGGTAATCGGAGAGGGTAACATGAACACTGAAGCTTTCTTT. Amino acids: CSVVGRVIGEGNMNTEAFF.

The chain links TRBV7-6 to TRBJ2-5; TRBD2 matches 8 bases. This CDR3 comprises 13 residues. V lost 5 bases to trimming and J lost 3 bases; unmatched junction nucleotides: 2. Germline V CDR1 and CDR2: SGHVS, FNYEAQ. This CDR3 is CASSKAGEETQYF. CDR3 bases: TGTGCCAGCAGCAAAGCGGGGGAAGAGACCCAGTACTTC.

In its sample, this clonotype was seen a few times. This chain connects TRBV28 to TRBJ2-7, with D perhaps assigned TRBD1 or TRBD2 (5 bases each). The CDR3 sequence is 15 residues long. The V and J ends lost 5 bases and 4 bases respectively, with 18 bases between them. Germline V gene data show CDR1 as MDHEN and CDR2 as SYDVKM. CDR3 DNA sequence: TGTGCCAGCAGTCAAGTGGGGGACGGCTTATACGAGCAGTACGTC. Translation gives CASSQVGDGLYEQYV.

The sample holds one count of this clonotype. The chain has TRBV7-9 and TRBJ2-7; 10 nucleotides align to TRBD1. Trimming at V came to 3 bases and at J to 6 bases, leaving 8 bases not matched to a gene. This CDR3 is built from 15 residues. CDR1 is SEHNR, CDR2 FQNEAQ, per germline (reference sequence). CDR3 DNA sequence: TGTGCCAGCAGCTTGGGGACAGGGGTCTACGTCGAGCAGTACTTC. This codes for CASSLGTGVYVEQYF.

This clonotype was seen ten or more times. This chain joins TRBV7-3 and TRBJ2-1; D remains ambiguous. The CDR3 runs 12 residues. Trimming cost V 5 bases and J 7 bases, with 9 bases left between them. CDR1 is SGHTA and CDR2 is FQGTGA in the germline V gene. CDR3 sequence (DNA): TGTGCCAGCAGCCCCGACGAGAATGAGCAGTTCTTC. Its protein is CASSPDENEQFF.

The rearrangement joins TRBV7-8 to TRBJ2-7; D remains ambiguous. The CDR3 consists of 14 residues. CDR1 and CDR2 from the germline V gene are SGHVS and FQNEAQ. V dropped 5 bases and J dropped 3 bases, with 14 bases sitting between them. The CDR3, as DNA: TGTGCCAGCAGCCTCCATGACGGTAGCTACGAGCAGTACGTC. Encoded protein: CASSLHDGSYEQYV.

This clonotype was picked up a small number of times. The rearrangement uses TRBV12-3 or TRBV12-4 and TRBJ1-1, with TRBD1 as a possible D gene (6 bases). V was cut by 5 bases and J by 6 bases, with 22 bases left in between. The CDR3 is 16 residues long. The CDR3 region has the DNA TGTGCCAGCAGTCCCGCGGGGGGGACACCCTCCGCTGAAGCTTTCTTT. It codes for CASSPAGGTPSAEAFF.